Here is one T cell receptor beta chain with its context. The sample is drawn from a study of blood T cell repertoires in COVID-19. Background on the study: Spain, Italy and the United States supplied samples that represented acute and convalescent COVID-19.

Generated by immunoSEQ multiplex PCR, the TCRdb table keeps only in-frame clones and is missing some. In the table there are around 85,000 clones, 86% of which are singletons. V lost 3 bases to trimming and J lost 8 bases, with 11 bases between them. This CDR3 contains 14 residues. Germline loops: CDR1 SGHTA, CDR2 FQGTGA. The receptor was isolated from a man aged 50 to 60 with active COVID-19. Sequencing input: peripheral blood. The chain links TRBV7-3 to TRBJ1-6; D is unresolved. The CDR3 nucleotides read TGTGCCAGCAGCTTGACATGGCGGGATTCACCCCTCCACTTT. Amino acid sequence: CASSLTWRDSPLHF.